One and the same sample provided the 23 T cell receptor beta chains below, sequenced in a study of T-cell reconstitution after alpha-beta-depleted transplantation in children. Preparation of the TCRbeta library used unique molecular identifiers. TCRdb ran MiXCR on the PCR reads and lists one entry per CDR3 protein. The table includes 230,000 or so distinct CDR3 sequences, around 12% detected once. Sequencing used PBMCs from the stem cell graft donor, obtained from the stem cell graft. The receptors stem from a human donor who donated a stem cell graft to a child with acute lymphoblastic leukemia.

In this sample, this clonotype turned up many times. This chain links TRBV28 with TRBJ2-7, with TRBD1 matching 7 bases. V lost 4 bases, J lost 3 bases, and 6 bases stayed unmatched. CDR1 is MDHEN and CDR2 is SYDVKM in the germline V gene. The CDR3 contains 14 residues. CDR3 sequence: CASSSSGQIYEQYF. The DNA of the CDR3 is TGTGCCAGCAGTTCCTCGGGACAGATCTACGAGCAGTACTTC.

This clonotype appeared many times. The genes are TRBV7-3 and TRBJ2-3, with no clear D. The CDR3 consists of 14 residues. CDR1 and CDR2 from the germline V gene are SGHTA and FQGTGA. V lost 1 base and J 2 bases, leaving 7 bases between the germline ends. In nucleotides, the CDR3 is TGTGCCAGCAGCTTAAGGTCAAACACAGATACGCAGTATTTT. This translates into CASSLRSNTDTQYF.

The chain couples TRBV29-1 to TRBJ2-3; possible D gene TRBD1, 5 bases. Germline assignment: CDR1 SQVTM and CDR2 ANQGSEA. The CDR3 is 11 residues long. V was pared by 4 bases and J by 10 bases, with 12 bases between. The CDR3 protein is CSVAAKGAQYF. CDR3 sequence (DNA): TGCAGCGTTGCAGCGAAAGGGGCGCAGTATTTT.

This clonotype was picked up many times. The CDR3 protein is CASSLARGTGELFF. The CDR3 nucleotides are TGCGCCAGCAGCTTGGCACGAGGCACCGGGGAGCTGTTTTTT. The J gene is TRBJ2-2, the V gene TRBV5-1; D unclear. Trimming took off 0 bases at V and 4 bases at J, with 7 bases between the two ends. The CDR3 length is 14 residues. Germline V gene data show CDR1 as SGHRS and CDR2 as YFSETQ.

This clonotype was seen repeatedly, ten times or more. The chain recombines TRBV20-1 with TRBJ2-5; 7 bases are a match to TRBD1. J gave up 4 bases and V 2 bases, and 7 bases lay outside the gene matches. From germline, CDR1 is DFQATT and CDR2 SNEGSKA (reference sequence). The CDR3 is 14 amino acids. The CDR3 DNA reads TGCAGTGCTAGAAGGGGGCACCTACTAGAGACCCAGTACTTC. It encodes CSARRGHLLETQYF.

This clonotype was recorded a few times. The chain uses TRBV11-2 and TRBJ2-3; the match to TRBD2 covers 9 bases. The CDR3 is 18 amino acids. The V gene's germline CDR1 is SGHAT and CDR2 FQNNGV. The V segment lost 5 bases and the J segment 4 bases; nucleotides outside the gene matches: 16. The chain's CDR3 is CASSPPETRGRAADTQYF. CDR3 sequence (DNA): TGTGCCAGCAGCCCGCCCGAGACGCGCGGGAGGGCAGCAGATACGCAGTATTTT.

The sample holds many counts of this clonotype. The rearrangement joins TRBV29-1 to TRBJ2-7, with unresolved D. The CDR3 loop spans 12 amino acids. Trimming pared 4 bases from V and 3 bases from J, leaving 10 bases between. CDR1 SQVTM and CDR2 ANQGSEA come from the germline V gene. CDR3 residues: CSVGNSYYEQYF. In DNA, the CDR3 is TGCAGCGTTGGAAACAGTTACTACGAGCAGTACTTC.

This clonotype was seen many times. V gene TRBV6-5 combines with J gene TRBJ2-2; perhaps TRBD1 as D (6 bases). Germline lookup yields CDR1 MNHEY and CDR2 SVGAGI. This CDR3 spans 14 amino acids. Trimming removed 7 bases from V and 7 bases from J, with 16 bases in between. The CDR3, as DNA: TGTGCCAGCACCCCCGCAGGGGAAGGCGGGGAGCTGTTTTTT. As protein: CASTPAGEGGELFF.

This clonotype was recorded many times. V and J are TRBV5-1 and TRBJ2-7; TRBD1 agrees at 9 bases. Germline V gene sequence: CDR1 SGHRS, CDR2 YFSETQ. V gave up 0 bases and J gave up 5 bases; unmatched junction bases: 6. The CDR3 contains 15 residues. CDR3 DNA: TGCGCCAGCAGCTTGGGGACAGGGGACGGAAACGAGCAGTACTTC. As protein: CASSLGTGDGNEQYF.

This clonotype was picked up many times. The rearrangement joins TRBV12-3 or TRBV12-4 to TRBJ2-1, with a tentative D call TRBD1 (6 bases). V lost 6 bases and J lost 6, with 18 bases in between. The CDR3 contains 15 residues. The CDR3 spells CASSSLGRGGNEQFF. CDR3 sequence (DNA): TGTGCCAGCAGCTCTTTAGGCAGGGGTGGCAATGAGCAGTTCTTC.

This clonotype appeared many times. The V call is TRBV4-3, the J call TRBJ1-1; a weak D match, TRBD1 (5 bases). V gave up 0 bases and J gave up 1 base, with 24 bases separating them. In germline, CDR1 is LGHNA, CDR2 YSLEER. This CDR3 has 20 amino acids. CDR3: CASSQDRFRGWGEKNTEAFF. The CDR3 DNA follows: TGCGCCAGCAGCCAAGACCGCTTTAGAGGCTGGGGCGAGAAGAACACTGAAGCTTTCTTT.

This clonotype was counted ten times or more. The J gene is TRBJ2-1, the V gene TRBV5-1; D unclear. The CDR3 has 12 residues. Germline values: CDR1 SGHRS, CDR2 YFSETQ. V lost 4 bases to trimming and J lost 4 bases, with 6 bases between them. The CDR3 nucleotides are TGCGCCAGCAGCCCCAATTACAATGAGCAGTTCTTC. Protein: CASSPNYNEQFF.

This clonotype occurred a few times. The chain employs TRBV5-6 and TRBJ2-2; D is unresolved. The V end was cut by 0 bases, the J end by 7 bases, with 10 bases between. From germline, CDR1 is SGHDT and CDR2 YYEEEE. The CDR3 has 14 residues. The CDR3 is CASSLDSHFGELFF. In nucleotides, the CDR3 is TGTGCCAGCAGCTTGGACAGTCACTTCGGGGAGCTGTTTTTT. Complete variable domain (other parts from reference TRBV5-6 and TRBJ2-2): DAGVTQSPTHLIKTRGQQVTLRCSPKSGHDTVSWYQQALGQGPQFIFQYYEEEERQRGNFPDRFSGHQFPNYSSELNVNALLLGDSALYLCASSLDSHFGELFFGEGSRLTVL.

This clonotype appeared many times. The rearrangement links TRBV6-5 to TRBJ1-1; D may be TRBD1 (6 bases). Germline CDR1 reads MNHEY; CDR2 reads SVGAGI. V was shortened by 2 bases and J by 7 bases, with 11 bases between the two germline ends. The CDR3 has 13 residues. CDR3 sequence (DNA): TGTGCCAGCAGTTACGGGGGACAACGTGAAGCTTTCTTT. Translation: CASSYGGQREAFF.

The sample holds many counts of this clonotype. This chain uses TRBV7-8 with TRBJ2-1, with 7 bases matching TRBD2. The V gene end was trimmed by 5 bases and the J gene end by 5 bases; junction bases not matched to a gene: 6. The CDR3 is 14 amino acids. Germline values: CDR1 SGHVS, CDR2 FQNEAQ. CDR3 bases: TGTGCCAGCAGCGCACGCGCGGGAGACAATGAGCAGTTCTTC. Its translation: CASSARAGDNEQFF.

The chain has TRBV4-3 and TRBJ2-7; 8 bases are a match to TRBD2. CDR3 length: 16 residues. Per the germline V gene, CDR1 is LGHNA and CDR2 is YSLEER. Trimming took 0 bases from V and 2 from J; bases not matched to a gene: 6. The CDR3 bases are TGCGCCAGCAGCCAAGATCAGACGGGGGGGGCCTACGAGCAGTACTTC. Its protein is CASSQDQTGGAYEQYF.

This clonotype has ten or more counts. V usage is TRBV18 and J usage is TRBJ2-5, with D tentatively TRBD1 (6 bases). V lost 2 bases, J lost 5 bases, and 9 bases lay in between. The CDR3 spans 13 residues. CDR1 is KGHSH and CDR2 is LQKENI in the germline V gene. The DNA of the CDR3 is TGTGCCAGCTCACCAGTGGGGGCTGAGACCCAGTACTTC. The encoded protein is CASSPVGAETQYF.

This clonotype was detected ten times or more. V and J are TRBV5-1 and TRBJ1-4; TRBD1 aligns across 7 bases. This CDR3 has 15 residues. Germline V lookup: CDR1 SGHRS, CDR2 YFSETQ. V lost 4 bases and J lost 8; bases outside the gene matches: 11. The CDR3 DNA is TGCGCCAGCAGCCTCGCAGACAGGGAGGAGGAAAAACTGTTTTTT. It codes for CASSLADREEEKLFF.

This clonotype was picked up many times. The gene calls are TRBV10-3 and TRBJ2-7; no reliable D call. CDR3 length: 14 amino acids. Trimming removed 3 bases at V and 2 bases at J, with 11 bases between. The V gene's germline CDR1 is ENHRY and CDR2 SYGVKD. The CDR3 reads CAISDSLVPYEQYF. The CDR3 DNA reads TGTGCCATCAGTGATTCCCTAGTGCCCTACGAGCAGTACTTC.

This clonotype was recorded many times. The chain carries TRBV14 and TRBJ2-2; TRBD1 matches at 7 bases. The CDR3 contains 22 residues. V was pared by 2 bases and J by 2 bases, with 23 bases of the junction left unmatched. Germline CDR1 is SGHDN and CDR2 is FVKESK. DNA for the CDR3: TGTGCCAGCAGCCAAACACCGACTATGACAGGGTGGTCGGCCACAAACACCGGGGAGCTGTTTTTT. Protein product: CASSQTPTMTGWSATNTGELFF.

Many counts were recorded for this clonotype. The chain employs TRBV28 and TRBJ1-5, with TRBD1 identical over 9 bases. The germline gives CDR1 MDHEN, CDR2 SYDVKM. The trim removed 5 bases at V and 4 bases at J, leaving 6 bases unmatched. The CDR3 has 15 residues. In DNA form, the CDR3 reads TGTGCCAGCAGTGTCCCGGGACAGGGAAATCAGCCCCAGCATTTT. As protein: CASSVPGQGNQPQHF.

This clonotype was observed many times. The rearrangement uses TRBV4-3 and TRBJ2-2, with TRBD2 as a possible D gene (6 bases). V lost 3 bases and J 7 bases, leaving 15 bases between the germline ends. Germline V lookup: CDR1 LGHNA, CDR2 YSLEER. The CDR3 consists of 15 residues. This CDR3 reads CASSHDGSKHGELFF. In DNA form, the CDR3 reads TGCGCCAGCAGCCATGACGGGAGTAAGCACGGGGAGCTGTTTTTT.

This clonotype was detected only a few times. This rearrangement joins TRBV7-9 to TRBJ2-1, with a weak D call TRBD2 (6 bases). V dropped 5 bases and J dropped 4 bases, with 15 bases sitting between them. This CDR3 comprises 15 residues. Germline CDR1 is SEHNR and CDR2 is FQNEAQ (reference sequence). The CDR3: CASSRSGLVYNEQFF. The CDR3 nucleotides are TGTGCCAGCAGCCGATCGGGACTCGTGTACAATGAGCAGTTCTTC.